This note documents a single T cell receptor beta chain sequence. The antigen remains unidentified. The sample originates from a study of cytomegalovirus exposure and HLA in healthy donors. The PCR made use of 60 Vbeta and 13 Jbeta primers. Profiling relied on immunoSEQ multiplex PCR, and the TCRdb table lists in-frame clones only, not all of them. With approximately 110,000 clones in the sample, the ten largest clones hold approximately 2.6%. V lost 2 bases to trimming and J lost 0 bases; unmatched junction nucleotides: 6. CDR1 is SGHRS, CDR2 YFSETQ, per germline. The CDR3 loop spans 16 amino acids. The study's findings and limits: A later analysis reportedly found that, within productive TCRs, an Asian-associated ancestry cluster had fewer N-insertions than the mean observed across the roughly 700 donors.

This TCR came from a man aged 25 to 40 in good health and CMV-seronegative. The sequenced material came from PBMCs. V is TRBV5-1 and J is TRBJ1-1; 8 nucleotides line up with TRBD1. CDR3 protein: CASSFGQGAVNTEAFF. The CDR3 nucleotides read TGCGCCAGCAGCTTTGGGCAGGGGGCAGTGAACACTGAAGCTTTCTTT.